Below, 32 T cell receptor beta chains from the same sample are listed, as sequenced in a study of T-cell reconstitution after alpha-beta-depleted transplantation in children. Unique molecular identifiers were built into the TCRbeta library. TCRdb used MiXCR to reprocess the PCR reads, holding one entry per CDR3 protein. The sample lists hundreds of thousands of distinct CDR3 sequences, around 13% occurring once. The starting material was PBMCs, obtained before TCRalphabeta/CD19-depleted stem cell transplant. The receptors derive from a girl aged 2 to 10 with congenital amegakaryocytic thrombocytopenia, due to receive a stem cell transplant.

CDR3 in DNA: TGTGCCAGCAGTTCCGTAGGACTAACCTTCGGTGACGGGGAGCTGTTTTTT. Amino acid sequence: CASSSVGLTFGDGELFF. The V gene is TRBV6-5, the J gene TRBJ2-2; D possibly corresponds to TRBD2 (6 bases). The CDR3 is made up of 17 amino acids. Per germline, CDR1 MNHEY and CDR2 SVGAGI. The V gene lost 4 bases and the J gene lost 7 bases, with 22 bases spanning the gap.

J is TRBJ2-1 and V is TRBV5-5; 7 nucleotides match TRBD2. CDR3 length: 14 residues. In germline, CDR1 is SGHKS, CDR2 YYEKEE (reference sequence). V was clipped by 4 bases and J by 4 bases; unmatched bases: 5. CDR3 region: CASSDGLVYNEQFF. The DNA of the CDR3 is TGTGCCAGCAGCGACGGACTAGTATACAATGAGCAGTTCTTC.

A few counts support this clonotype. The gene calls are TRBV24-1 and TRBJ2-3; D tentatively reads TRBD1 or TRBD2 (5 bases each). With 3 bases removed from V and 10 bases from J, the gap between germline ends came to 13 bases. CDR1 and CDR2 from the germline V gene are KGHDR and SFDVKD. The CDR3 covers 13 residues. This CDR3 is CATSDRDRGSQYF. In nucleotides, the CDR3 is TGTGCCACCAGTGATCGGGACCGGGGTTCGCAGTATTTT.

This clonotype came up many times. The CDR3 DNA reads TGTGCCACGTCGACGGGACAGGGCTCTGGAAACACCATATATTTT. Its translation is CATSTGQGSGNTIYF. The J gene is TRBJ1-3, the V gene TRBV10-3, with 9 bases lining up with TRBD1. The germline gives CDR1 ENHRY, CDR2 SYGVKD. The trim removed 10 bases at V and 0 bases at J, leaving 7 bases unmatched. CDR3 size: 15 residues.

The V and J genes are TRBV20-1 and TRBJ2-4, with D hard to call. CDR1 is DFQATT, CDR2 SNEGSKA, per germline (reference sequence). Trimming took 0 bases from V and 1 from J, leaving 13 bases between them. The CDR3 has 16 amino acids. CDR3 in amino acids: CSARDLYSLAKNIQYF. The CDR3, as DNA: TGCAGTGCTAGAGACTTGTACTCTCTCGCCAAAAACATTCAGTACTTC.

This clonotype showed up many times. The gene calls are TRBV29-1 and TRBJ2-7, with D unresolved. The CDR3 is 12 amino acids. Germline V gives CDR1 SQVTM, CDR2 ANQGSEA. With 4 bases removed from V and 3 bases from J, the gap between germline ends came to 10 bases. This CDR3 is CSVGSSIYEQYF. Here the CDR3 DNA reads TGCAGCGTTGGGTCCAGTATCTACGAGCAGTACTTC.

This clonotype was observed many times. The gene calls are TRBV29-1 and TRBJ2-7; D is unresolved. This CDR3 is 13 amino acids long. The germline gives CDR1 SQVTM, CDR2 ANQGSEA. The V end was cut by 4 bases, the J end by 5 bases, with 15 bases between. CDR3 coding DNA: TGCAGCGTTGTGACAAACTCCCACCACGAGCAGTACTTC. Protein: CSVVTNSHHEQYF.

This clonotype was recorded many times. The chain recombines TRBV29-1 with TRBJ1-1; the D gene is possibly TRBD1 (6 bases). Trimming stripped 4 bases from V and 5 bases from J, with 14 bases between. Germline CDR1 reads SQVTM; CDR2 reads ANQGSEA. The CDR3 has 13 residues. CDR3 region: CSVALQGSTEAFF. The CDR3 DNA sequence: TGCAGCGTTGCCCTACAGGGAAGTACTGAAGCTTTCTTT.

This chain links TRBV7-9 with TRBJ2-1; D is undetermined. The CDR3 runs to 14 residues. CDR1 is SEHNR, CDR2 FQNEAQ, per germline (reference sequence). Trimming took 5 bases from V and 8 from J, leaving 16 bases between them. The CDR3 loop reads CASSPPPLGDEQFF. The DNA for the CDR3 is TGTGCCAGCAGCCCCCCCCCTCTAGGCGATGAGCAGTTCTTC. The full variable domain, in which reference TRBV7-9 and TRBJ2-1 provide the parts outside the CDR3, is DTGVSQNPRHKITKRGQNVTFRCDPISEHNRLYWYRQTLGQGPEFLTYFQNEAQLEKSRLLSDRFSAERPKGSFSTLEIQRTEQGDSAMYLCASSPPPLGDEQFFGPGTRLTVL.

The sample holds many counts of this clonotype. The CDR3 region is CASSFTAGTYNEQFF. CDR3 DNA sequence: TGTGCCAGCAGTTTCACAGCGGGGACATACAATGAGCAGTTCTTC. V is TRBV12-3 or TRBV12-4 and J is TRBJ2-1; tentative D call: TRBD2 (7 bases). The CDR3 sequence is 15 residues long. Trimming removed 3 bases at V and 4 bases at J, with 13 bases between.

The chain couples TRBV18 to TRBJ1-4; weak D call: TRBD1 (6 bases). V was trimmed by 6 bases and J by 8 bases, leaving 16 bases between them. Per germline, CDR1 KGHSH and CDR2 LQKENI. This CDR3 comprises 14 residues. CDR3 protein: CASSINRVDEKLFF. The CDR3 DNA is TGTGCCAGCTCTATCAACAGGGTTGACGAAAAACTGTTTTTT.

There are many counts of this clonotype. V gene TRBV12-3 or TRBV12-4 combines with J gene TRBJ2-4; D tentatively fits TRBD1 or TRBD2 (5 bases each). Trimming shortened V by 6 bases and J by 13 bases, and 19 bases separated the two germline ends. The CDR3 covers 13 residues. In nucleotides, the CDR3 is TGTGCCAGCAGCCCCGTTTCGGGGACCTTACAGTACTTC. Translation gives CASSPVSGTLQYF.

There are a few counts of this clonotype. The V and J genes are TRBV14 and TRBJ2-1; 11 bases line up with TRBD2. Looked up from germline, CDR1 is SGHDN and CDR2 is FVKESK. This CDR3 comprises 15 residues. The trim removed 5 bases at V and 3 bases at J, leaving 3 bases unmatched. The CDR3 loop reads CASSATSGVYNEQFF. CDR3 bases: TGTGCCAGCAGCGCGACTAGCGGGGTCTACAATGAGCAGTTCTTC.

The chain is built from TRBV3-1 and TRBJ1-2; D call uncertain. The V end lost 1 base, the J end lost 4 bases, and 10 bases lay between the germline ends. The CDR3 extends over 14 amino acids. CDR1 is LGHDT and CDR2 is YNNKEL in the germline V gene (reference sequence). Here the CDR3 reads CASSQGSQLYGYTF. DNA of the CDR3: TGTGCCAGCAGCCAAGGTTCACAACTCTATGGCTACACCTTC.

The sample holds many counts of this clonotype. The J gene is TRBJ2-2, the V gene TRBV5-1, with 13 positions matching TRBD2. V was pared by 5 bases and J by 7 bases, with 8 bases of the junction left unmatched. The CDR3 covers 16 residues. Germline values: CDR1 SGHRS, CDR2 YFSETQ. The CDR3 DNA follows: TGCGCCAGCAGTTTAACTAGCGGGAGGGCCGTCGGGGAGCTGTTTTTT. This encodes CASSLTSGRAVGELFF.

As concerns this clonotype: One junction end disagrees with the germline gene, perhaps due to a read error. This chain connects TRBV20-1 to TRBJ2-5; possible D gene TRBD2, 5 bases. CDR3 size: 11 residues. Per the germline V gene, CDR1 is DFQATT and CDR2 is SNEGSKA (reference sequence). CDR3 nucleotide sequence: TGCAGTGCTAGAAAGGGAGAGACCCAGCACTTC. It is translated as CSARKGETQHF.

This chain connects TRBV20-1 to TRBJ2-3; 11 positions agree with TRBD2. V shed 2 bases, J shed 5 bases, and the junction held 6 bases outside the gene matches. The CDR3 length is 15 residues. The germline CDR1 and CDR2 sequences are DFQATT and SNEGSKA (reference sequence). The DNA of the CDR3 is TGCAGTGCTAGAATGACTAGCGGGGCCAGAGATACGCAGTATTTT. Translation gives CSARMTSGARDTQYF.

This clonotype was seen repeatedly, ten times or more. The chain has TRBV12-3 or TRBV12-4 and TRBJ2-5; 7 positions agree with TRBD1. Trimming removed 3 bases from V and 0 bases from J; junction bases left unmatched: 4. The CDR3 contains 15 residues. CDR3 loop: CASSFYGTDQETQYF. The CDR3 DNA reads TGTGCCAGCAGTTTCTACGGGACAGACCAAGAGACCCAGTACTTC.

V usage is TRBV20-1 and J usage is TRBJ2-5, with D perhaps matching TRBD1 or TRBD2 (5 bases each). V dropped 0 bases and J dropped 2 bases, with 13 bases sitting between them. This CDR3 comprises 15 residues. From germline, CDR1 is DFQATT and CDR2 SNEGSKA (reference sequence). CDR3 amino acids: CSARDGAGAQETQYF. The DNA for the CDR3 is TGCAGTGCTAGAGATGGGGCCGGGGCACAAGAGACCCAGTACTTC.

Notes on this clonotype: A much larger clone differs by one base, so this may be a read error. The CDR3, as DNA: TGCAGTGATGAACCCGGGACGGCGTATGGCTACACCTTC. Protein sequence: CSDEPGTAYGYTF. The chain couples TRBV20-1 to TRBJ1-2, with a possible D match to TRBD1 (5 bases). The CDR3 length is 13 residues. V gave up 7 bases and J gave up 5 bases, with 17 bases separating them. CDR1 DFQATT and CDR2 SNEGSKA come from the germline V gene (reference sequence).

The sample holds many counts of this clonotype. The chain combines TRBV5-1 with TRBJ2-2; D possibly corresponds to TRBD1 (5 bases). The ends were cut back, 6 bases at V and 4 bases at J, with 16 bases in the middle. Germline loops: CDR1 SGHRS, CDR2 YFSETQ. The CDR3 length is 15 residues. CDR3 bases: TGCGCCAGCACCCCAGGGATTGTCGCCACCGGGGAGCTGTTTTTT. Its protein is CASTPGIVATGELFF.

At least ten counts were recorded for this clonotype. The V call is TRBV6-1, the J call TRBJ2-1; D might be TRBD1 or TRBD2, each matching 5 bases. V was clipped by 2 bases and J by 8 bases, with 16 bases between them. The germline CDR1 and CDR2 sequences are MNHNS and SASEGT. This CDR3 is built from 15 residues. As DNA, the CDR3 is TGTGCCAGCAGTGAAAGGTGGGACCCCAGGGATGAGCAGTTCTTC. It translates to CASSERWDPRDEQFF.

J is TRBJ1-3 and V is TRBV20-1, with 8 positions matching TRBD1. The V gene's germline CDR1 is DFQATT and CDR2 SNEGSKA (reference sequence). The CDR3 loop spans 14 amino acids. The V and J ends lost 7 bases and 0 bases, in that order; junction bases with no gene match: 5. The CDR3 DNA sequence: TGCAGTGTATCCGGGACAGGCTCTGGAAACACCATATATTTT. Translation: CSVSGTGSGNTIYF.

This clonotype appeared many times. The chain recombines TRBV20-1 with TRBJ1-6, with 7 bases matching TRBD1. The ends lost 6 bases at V and 7 bases at J; junction bases unmatched: 9. Germline V gives CDR1 DFQATT, CDR2 SNEGSKA (reference sequence). The length of the CDR3 is 14 residues. This chain's CDR3 is CSATAGQTNSPLHF. In DNA, the CDR3 is TGCAGTGCCACGGCGGGACAGACGAATTCACCCCTCCACTTT.

This clonotype was seen many times. V gene TRBV18 combines with J gene TRBJ2-6; D unresolved. V was shortened by 8 bases and J by 2 bases, with 4 bases between the two germline ends. There are 12 residues in the CDR3. CDR1 and CDR2 from the germline V gene are KGHSH and LQKENI. The CDR3 region is CASSPGANVLTF. For the CDR3, the DNA is TGTGCCAGCAGCCCTGGGGCCAACGTCCTGACTTTC.

This clonotype was counted at least ten times. The chain combines TRBV4-1 with TRBJ2-7; D uncertain. Trimming removed 4 bases from V and 3 bases from J, with 13 bases in between. This CDR3 is 14 amino acids long. Per the germline V gene, CDR1 is MGHRA and CDR2 is YSYEKL. The CDR3 here is CASSRSDEVYEQYF. CDR3 nucleotides: TGCGCCAGCAGCCGATCGGACGAGGTCTACGAGCAGTACTTC.

This clonotype was seen ten or more times. The V gene is TRBV7-2, the J gene TRBJ1-2; 7 positions agree with TRBD1. V trimming: 5 bases; J trimming: 8 bases; junction bases outside the gene matches: 8. This CDR3 contains 13 residues. The germline V gene has CDR1 SGHTA and CDR2 FQGNSA. CDR3 sequence: CASSLTGAEGYTF. For the CDR3, the DNA is TGTGCCAGCAGCCTCACAGGGGCGGAAGGCTACACCTTC.

The V call is TRBV5-1, the J call TRBJ2-4; D may be TRBD2 (5 bases). The CDR3 extends over 15 amino acids. V was shortened by 2 bases and J by 5 bases, with 14 bases between the two germline ends. Germline CDR1 SGHRS, CDR2 YFSETQ. In nucleotides, the CDR3 is TGCGCCAGCAGCTTCGATCCGGGGTTACAAAACATTCAGTACTTC. As protein: CASSFDPGLQNIQYF.

This clonotype was counted between two and nine times. The V and J genes are TRBV12-3 or TRBV12-4 and TRBJ1-3, with D perhaps matching TRBD1 (6 bases). This CDR3 comprises 14 residues. V lost 5 bases, J lost 4 bases, and 12 bases lay in between. The CDR3 DNA is TGTGCCAGCAGTCCACAGGGTATGGGAAACACCATATATTTT. Amino acids: CASSPQGMGNTIYF.

There are many counts of this clonotype. The chain employs TRBV11-2 and TRBJ2-5, with D hard to call. V lost 1 base and J 2 bases, leaving 8 bases between the germline ends. The CDR3 runs 14 residues. The V gene's germline CDR1 is SGHAT and CDR2 FQNNGV. The CDR3 sequence: CASSLVQIQETQYF. The CDR3, as DNA: TGTGCCAGCAGCTTAGTACAAATACAAGAGACCCAGTACTTC.

The V and J genes are TRBV15 and TRBJ2-7; the D gene is possibly TRBD1 (6 bases). Germline V gene lookup returns CDR1 LNHNV and CDR2 YYDKDF (reference sequence). The ends were cut back, 2 bases at V and 0 bases at J, with 8 bases in the middle. The CDR3 loop spans 14 amino acids. CDR3 loop: CATSRTGSSYEQYF. In nucleotides, the CDR3 is TGTGCCACCAGCAGAACAGGGAGCTCCTACGAGCAGTACTTC.

There are many counts of this clonotype. V gene TRBV12-3 or TRBV12-4 combines with J gene TRBJ2-7; 8 bases fit TRBD1. The J segment lost 2 bases and the V segment lost 7 bases, leaving 7 bases of the junction unmatched. This CDR3 spans 14 amino acids. Here the CDR3 reads CASKPGGKAYEQYF. The DNA for the CDR3 is TGTGCCAGCAAACCAGGGGGCAAAGCCTACGAGCAGTACTTC.